Below are 8 T cell receptor beta chains sequenced from a single sample in a study of monozygotic twins with inflammatory bowel disease. Each CDR3 protein gets one entry in TCRdb, which reprocessed the 5' RACE reads and gives no DNA. In all, the sample yields around 230,000 distinct CDR3 sequences. Sequenced sample: blood. Receptors were obtained from a human donor with ulcerative colitis or Crohn's disease, or a healthy co-twin of an affected twin (not recorded which).

The V and J genes are TRBV5-1 and TRBJ1-1; TCRdb outputs TRBD1, but without DNA this stays unchecked. The germline CDR1 and CDR2 sequences are SGHRS and YFSETQ. This CDR3 region has 15 residues. CDR3 sequence: CASSQLGGADTEAFF.

The V gene is TRBV5-6, the J gene TRBJ1-2; TCRdb calls TRBD1, which cannot be checked without DNA. This CDR3 has 13 residues. CDR1 is SGHDT and CDR2 is YYEEEE in the germline V gene. The CDR3: CASSLGTKSGYTF.

This chain connects TRBV5-1 to TRBJ1-1; the D call from TCRdb, TRBD1, cannot be confirmed without DNA. The germline gives CDR1 SGHRS, CDR2 YFSETQ. This CDR3 region has 15 residues. CDR3 protein: CASSTSTGVATEAFF.

This chain uses TRBV7-9 with TRBJ2-4; the D gene TCRdb calls, TRBD2, cannot be checked with no DNA. The germline CDR1 and CDR2 sequences are SEHNR and FQNEAQ (reference sequence). The CDR3 has 15 residues. CDR3 sequence reads: CASSQQEGSKNIQYF.

This chain uses TRBV7-8 with TRBJ1-4. This CDR3 is built from 14 residues. Germline loops: CDR1 SGHVS, CDR2 FQNEAQ. This chain's CDR3 is CASSRTATNEKLFF.

The V and J genes are TRBV29-1 and TRBJ2-3; no DNA is available, so the TRBD1 call from TCRdb remains unchecked. CDR3 length: 12 residues. CDR1 and CDR2 (germline): SQVTM, ANQGSEA. CDR3 protein: CSVEAGKDTQYF.

CDR3 loop: CASGEEGQGKVGTF. V gene TRBV4-1 combines with J gene TRBJ1-2; absent DNA, TCRdb's TRBD1 call cannot be checked. Germline loops: CDR1 MGHRA, CDR2 YSYEKL. The CDR3 sequence is 14 residues long.

CDR3 sequence: CSAREGTGVYYGYTF. The rearrangement links TRBV20-1 to TRBJ1-2; TCRdb's assignment of TRBD1 cannot be checked, as there is no DNA. The CDR3 extends over 15 amino acids. Germline V gives CDR1 DFQATT, CDR2 SNEGSKA (reference sequence).